This T cell receptor (beta chain) was documented in a study of cytomegalovirus exposure and HLA in healthy donors (dated by TCRdb to the late 2010s). Study-wide context: According to an earlier analysis of 587 of the donors, some 180 million T cells yielded approximately 120 million unique TCR beta sequences and less than 300 Gb of sequence data. Among the 398 genotyped donors, about 83% belonged to the genetic ancestry cluster associated with self-reported Caucasian donors. Alongside the repertoire data, information on donor age, sex, ethnicity and CMV serostatus was compiled. All discovery cohort repertoires had been generated using a single sequencing platform. Typing coverage varied by locus: about 629-630 donors for A, B, C, DRB1 and DQB1; around 560 for DQA1; about 590 for DPA1; approximately 490 for DPB1. The study used immunosequencing to profile the T cell repertoires of 666 subjects and linked those repertoires to cytomegalovirus serostatus. A later genetic analysis took genome-wide SNP genotypes for about 65% of the roughly 670 donors and used that subset as a discovery cohort. Along with the approximately 650-subject first cohort, a separate validation cohort of around 120 different subjects was used. In a later analysis, previously published TCR beta repertoires from some 640 donors were re-analyzed and high-resolution HLA genotyping was added so that TCR occurrence patterns could be studied. Five DR-DQ haplotypes were treated as single units for association and clustering because of strong linkage in the cohort. To predict cytomegalovirus infection status, the study combined high-throughput TCR immunosequencing, statistical association of individual TCRs with disease status, and machine learning. The study was designed to test whether signatures of past pathogen exposure could be identified by cataloging public T cell receptors. Among 398 genotyped donors of the cohort, an average of about 240,000 unique TCR beta nucleotide sequences were sequenced per donor, roughly 18% of them non-productive. In the later analysis, no new phenotypic data were used to find candidate immune exposures; instead, reliance was placed on TCR beta sequences and their occurrence across donors. HLA typing included class I and class II loci at four-digit resolution. About 320 gigabases of sequencing data and around 87 million unique TCR sequences were included in an early release covering around 650 HLA-typed donors. To decide whether each TCR beta V gene segment behaved as functional or pseudogenic, an earlier analysis of nearly 600 of the donors relied on high-throughput TCR beta sequencing.

What the research found in general, with its limitations: Because HLA typing was unavailable for some donors at each locus, only the typed subset was used in association tests. In a later genetic analysis, fewer N-insertions in productive TCRs were reported among donors in an Asian-associated ancestry cluster than the roughly 700-donor mean. Several of the top co-occurrence clusters appeared to be linked to parvovirus B19, influenza, CMV and Epstein-Barr virus, according to a later analysis. Broadly in line with IMGT annotations, most TCR beta V segments showed up in productive rearrangements about 87% or about 30% of the time in an earlier analysis of 587 of the donors. The classifier was reported to diagnose cytomegalovirus status with high specificity and sensitivity in both the original and validation cohorts. The only immune exposure information available for the cohort was CMV serostatus. A later analysis found that HLA-associated TCR beta chains were more clonally expanded and had lower generation probabilities than equally common non-associated chains. The authors suggested that the approach could potentially be extended to other disease states and immunological phenotypes. An association between a missense DCLRE1C variant and V-gene and J-gene trimming of TCR beta chains was found in a later genetic analysis and replicated in an independent cohort. The study gave a list of more than 150 TCR beta chains associated with cytomegalovirus. When HLA alleles, especially DR and DQ, strongly co-occurred, TCR associations were difficult to assign to individual alleles. In a later analysis, some 17,000 TCR beta sequences were associated with specific HLA alleles at a false discovery rate of 0.05. Because counts were too low, 15 to 20 rarely observed V segments, including chromosome 9 orphons, were left out of the earlier analysis of approximately 500 of the donors. Only TCR beta chains were sequenced in this cohort, and the absence of alpha or paired-chain data limited detectable features. A later analysis found that TCR association rates varied across HLA loci, with DRB1 alleles showing the most associated TCRs and HLA-C alleles the fewest. In a later analysis, most CMV-associated TCR beta chains were found to appear HLA-restricted, with HLA associations seemingly driven largely by CMV exposure. A further reported finding was that TCR beta sequences accurately predicted the HLA-A and HLA-B alleles for most subjects in the first cohort. A group of highly shared sequence variants was considered likely to be a technical artifact of the sequencing pipeline. While some public TCRs were present in many individuals, most TCR sequences turned up only very rarely across donors. Sequencing depth was assumed to be roughly uniform across donors in the presence/absence analyses, though that assumption may not hold. Linkage disequilibrium might explain the correlated functional status among segregating V segments, but an unknown experimental factor could not be ruled out. The 87-base-pair reads could not distinguish some IMGT-functional V segments, including TRBV6-2 and TRBV6-3, so those segments were excluded. A few of the identified cytomegalovirus-associated TCR beta chains were confirmed in vitro to be specific for cytomegalovirus antigens.

On this clone itself: Its recognized antigen is unknown. The input lacks base qualities; no much larger clone sits a single base away.

After removal of 7 bases from V and 8 bases from J, the junction retains 17 bases not matched to a gene. Reading from cysteine to phenylalanine, the CDR3 counts 16 amino acids. Only CDR3 DNA is held: 48 bases, read in frame from base 1. CDR1 and CDR2 are read off the germline V gene (reference sequence) as LNHDA and SQIVND. The cohort was made up of about 610 healthy bone marrow donors. Cohort members were all nominally healthy when sampled, although unrecorded immune exposures were likely present. The donor tested CMV seropositive and was one of the 289 seropositive cohort members. A peripheral blood sample was provided by each donor, and peripheral blood mononuclear cells were used for TCR beta sequencing. Genomic DNA extraction from the blood cell samples was performed with the Qiagen DNeasy Blood Extraction Kit. The receptor library was made with the immunoSEQ multiplex PCR assay. For the multiplex PCR, a mixture combining 60 forward primers for TCR Vbeta segments and 13 reverse primers for TCR Jbeta segments was used. The CDR3 region of rearranged TCR beta genes was amplified from genomic DNA with a multiplex PCR assay. Amplified TCR beta libraries were sequenced as 87-base-pair reads on the Illumina HiSeq System. The authors' pipeline ran thus. In a later analysis, approximately 74 million unique TCR beta chains were counted across the 666 repertoires, and around 10 million of these chains were shared by at least two donors. A nearest-neighbor algorithm error-corrected the raw reads and collapsed the reads into unique sequences, merging closely related sequences to remove PCR and sequencing errors. To assign V, D and J gene segments, CDR3 sequences were aligned to IMGT reference sequences. Each retained sequence needed at least a six-nucleotide match to both a V gene segment and a J gene segment. Rearrangements were classified as productive when the CDR3 lacked stop codons and remained in frame with V and J, and all other rearrangements were classified as non-productive. Following IMGT convention, CDR3 was defined as the stretch from the second conserved V-encoded cysteine up to the conserved J-encoded phenylalanine. The earlier analysis of roughly 590 of the donors excluded any sequence lacking an unambiguous match to a single V gene segment. An earlier analysis of under 750 of the donors called V segments functional above 56.7% productive rearrangements and segregating when the between-donor standard deviation exceeded 5%. To diagnose cytomegalovirus status from the catalog of TCR beta chain sequences, a statistical classification framework was built. A later analysis assigned V and J genes by comparing TCR nucleotide sequences with IMGT/GENE-DB human TR gene sequences. The TCRdist pipeline was used in a later analysis to assign CDR3 sequences and most-parsimonious VDJ recombination scenarios. In a later analysis, every TCR beta chain was defined by the combination of its CDR3 amino acid sequence and its V-gene family, and reads without a unique V-gene family were dropped. As a way to deal with suspected cross-contamination and a sequencing artifact, a later analysis dropped approximately 570 nucleotide sequences that were highly shared and had low generation probability. In a later analysis, a clonal expansion index was calculated for each public chain from normalized within-repertoire ranks of inferred template counts. In a later analysis, generation probabilities were computed using a VDJ recombination model fitted to out-of-frame rearrangements, and the results were checked against IGoR. Hypergeometric tests were used in a later analysis to score TCR-TCR, TCR-HLA and TCR-CMV co-occurrence, with a repertoire-size bias correction applied to the TCR pairs. False discovery rates were estimated in a later analysis by permuting HLA or CMV assignments 20 times. A later analysis grouped co-occurring TCRs with DBSCAN, adding TCRdist sequence similarity when clustering within HLA-allele-positive subsets. Repertoires with fewer than 30,000 or more than 120,000 public chains, plus five repertoires with anomalous nucleotide sharing, were excluded from co-occurrence clustering. Sourced from immuneACCESS, this table was stored by TCRdb with only in-frame sequences that have V and J called. A share of the clones is absent; for the studies checked, an unresolved V gene accounts for under half, and the remainder has no known explanation. V and J calls and clone size are given by that table; D and trimming were obtained from the DNA. Here the sample has about 170,000 clones; 70% to 90% occur a single time. Jointly, the top ten make up 2% to 2.5% of the sample.

This receptor was obtained from a man younger than 35 in good health and CMV-seropositive. Sequenced input: PBMCs. The rearrangement joined TRBV19 to TRBJ2-1; the junction holds 7 bases that match TRBD2. Here is the DNA: TGTGCCAGTACTTTGTTGGGAGGGGCTGCACACGATGAGCAGTTCTTC. Its product reads: CASTLLGGAAHDEQFF.